This is a list of T cell receptor beta chains from one sample in a study of cytomegalovirus exposure and HLA in healthy donors. The assay was immunoSEQ multiplex PCR, and TCRdb's table has in-frame clones only and misses some. Of fewer than 200,000 clones in the sample, roughly 80% were seen once. The specimen was PBMCs. The receptors shown here come from a man in his sixties in good health and CMV-seronegative. Both conserved end residues are part of each CDR3. D genes are given only for firm matches. Some rows have no size entry. The others give once, few or many, or a class for an expanded clone.

v_gene	j_gene	abundance	d_gene	CDR3aa	CDR3nt
TRBV9	TRBJ2-7	.	TRBD1	CASSVDGTETYEQYF	TGTGCCAGCAGCGTAGACGGGACAGAAACCTACGAGCAGTACTTC
TRBV5-6	TRBJ2-7	.	.	CASSLRVRGYEQYF	TGTGCCAGCAGCTTGCGGGTCAGGGGCTACGAGCAGTACTTC
TRBV5-4	TRBJ1-1	.	TRBD1	CASSLGTGSVSGAFF	TGTGCCAGCAGCCTTGGGACAGGTAGTGTGAGTGGAGCTTTCTTT
TRBV7-9	TRBJ2-7	.	.	CASSPLTESYEQYF	TGTGCCAGCAGTCCCTTGACTGAGTCCTACGAGCAGTACTTC
TRBV27	TRBJ1-5	.	.	CASSHHRGGVYNQPQHF	TGTGCCAGCAGTCACCATCGGGGGGGGGTTTACAATCAGCCCCAGCATTTT
TRBV28	TRBJ2-7	.	.	CASSLPYYEQYF	TGTGCCAGCAGTTTACCGTACTACGAGCAGTACTTC
TRBV11-1	TRBJ2-3	.	TRBD2	CASSLALAATDTQYF	TGTGCCAGCAGCTTAGCGCTAGCGGCCACAGATACGCAGTATTTT
TRBV6-1	TRBJ1-3	.	.	CASSVGGAGNTIYF	TGTGCCAGCAGTGTTGGGGGGGCTGGAAACACCATATATTTT
TRBV2	TRBJ1-2	.	.	CASSIGRVDYGYTF	TGTGCCAGCAGCATCGGGAGGGTGGACTATGGCTACACCTTC
TRBV30	TRBJ2-1	.	.	CAWSVPQGIYNEQFF	TGTGCCTGGAGTGTCCCGCAGGGTATCTACAATGAGCAGTTCTTC
TRBV10-3	TRBJ1-2	.	.	CAISESGRDFDGYTF	TGTGCCATCAGTGAGTCGGGCAGGGACTTCGATGGCTACACCTTC
TRBV5-1	TRBJ1-1	few	.	CASSLSGQGNTEAFF	TGCGCCAGCAGCTTGTCAGGGCAGGGGAACACTGAAGCTTTCTTT
TRBV19	TRBJ1-5	.	.	CASTPDGAILYSNQPQHF	TGTGCCAGTACCCCGGATGGGGCCATACTTTATAGCAATCAGCCCCAGCATTTT
TRBV29-1	TRBJ2-6	.	.	CSVGSSGANVLTF	TGCAGCGTTGGGAGTTCTGGGGCCAACGTCCTGACTTTC
TRBV7-9	TRBJ2-7	.	.	CASSLGRGGARYEQYF	TGTGCCAGCAGCTTAGGAAGGGGTGGGGCCCGATACGAGCAGTACTTC
TRBV12-5	TRBJ1-4	few	.	CASQNRANEKLFF	TGTGCTAGTCAGAACAGGGCGAATGAAAAACTGTTTTTT
TRBV11-2	TRBJ1-2	once	TRBD1	CASSLQGGNYGYTF	TGTGCCAGCAGTCTACAGGGGGGAAACTATGGCTACACCTTC
TRBV21-1	TRBJ1-5	.	.	CASSKDGGLGQPQHF	TGTGCCAGCAGCAAAGATGGAGGGCTGGGGCAGCCCCAGCATTTT
TRBV6-5	TRBJ1-1	.	.	CASRDGQIYTEAFF	TGTGCCAGCAGAGACGGACAGATCTACACTGAAGCTTTCTTT
TRBV7-9	TRBJ2-6	.	TRBD1	CASREQGASGANVLTF	TGTGCCAGCCGCGAACAGGGGGCCTCTGGGGCCAACGTCCTGACTTTC
TRBV5-1	TRBJ1-4	few	.	CASSLSGRKDEKLFF	TGCGCCAGCAGCCTCTCAGGGCGAAAGGATGAAAAACTGTTTTTT
TRBV28	TRBJ1-5	.	.	CASSQGFQPQHF	TGTGCCAGCAGTCAGGGTTTTCAGCCCCAGCATTTT
TRBV7-9	TRBJ2-3	.	.	CASSLGAGTNTDTQYF	TGTGCCAGCAGCTTAGGGGCGGGAACCAACACAGATACGCAGTATTTT
TRBV5-4	TRBJ2-7	.	.	CASSLEGVGYEQYF	TGTGCCAGCAGCTTGGAGGGGGTTGGGTACGAGCAGTACTTC
TRBV5-4	TRBJ1-2	.	.	CASKTEQGSYGYTF	TGTGCCAGCAAGACCGAACAGGGTTCCTATGGCTACACCTTC
TRBV9	TRBJ2-7	.	.	CASSVGVGPAYEQYF	TGTGCCAGCAGCGTAGGGGTGGGGCCTGCCTACGAGCAGTACTTC
TRBV27	TRBJ2-7	few	TRBD1	CASSLGTGGHEQYF	TGTGCCAGCAGTTTAGGGACAGGGGGCCACGAGCAGTACTTC
TRBV6-5	TRBJ2-7	.	TRBD1	CASSLGTGNYEQYF	TGTGCCAGCAGCCTAGGGACAGGGAATTACGAGCAGTACTTC
TRBV4-1	TRBJ2-3	.	TRBD2	CASSQDFGLAGASSTDTQYF	TGCGCCAGCAGCCAAGATTTCGGGCTAGCGGGGGCATCGAGCACAGATACGCAGTATTTT
TRBV28	TRBJ1-5	.	.	CASSPRTGLGNQPQHF	TGTGCCAGCAGTCCTCGAACAGGGTTGGGCAATCAGCCCCAGCATTTT
TRBV5-1	TRBJ2-3	.	TRBD2	CASSSPTSGGATDTQYF	TGCGCCAGCAGCTCCCCGACTAGCGGGGGGGCCACAGATACGCAGTATTTT
TRBV6-1	TRBJ2-1	.	.	CASSERGGVFEQFF	TGTGCCAGCAGTGAAAGGGGGGGGGTGTTTGAGCAGTTCTTC
TRBV7-6	TRBJ2-7	once	TRBD1	CASSSTGVAYEQYF	TGTGCCAGCAGCTCAACAGGGGTGGCCTACGAGCAGTACTTC
TRBV28	TRBJ1-5	.	.	CASSLLTESNQPQHF	TGTGCCAGCAGTTTATTAACCGAGAGCAATCAGCCCCAGCATTTT
TRBV5-1	TRBJ2-1	.	TRBD2	CASSLSGGAEREQFF	TGCGCCAGCAGCCTTAGCGGGGGGGCCGAGCGCGAGCAGTTCTTC
TRBV28	TRBJ2-3	.	.	CASSSTDGLASFTDTQYF	TGTGCCAGCAGTTCCACGGATGGGCTAGCATCTTTCACAGATACGCAGTATTTT
TRBV18	TRBJ1-5	.	TRBD1	CASSPGTGNQPQHF	TGTGCCAGCTCACCGGGGACAGGCAATCAGCCCCAGCATTTT
TRBV28	TRBJ2-3	.	TRBD2	CASNPIREADTQYF	TGTGCCAGCAATCCCATCCGGGAGGCAGATACGCAGTATTTT
TRBV30	TRBJ1-6	once	.	CAWAPRSVSPLHF	TGTGCCTGGGCCCCAAGGAGTGTTTCACCCCTCCACTTT
TRBV10-3	TRBJ2-7	.	TRBD2	CATLAGEGGYEQYF	TGTGCCACGTTAGCGGGAGAGGGGGGGTACGAGCAGTACTTC
TRBV5-1	TRBJ1-1	.	TRBD1	CASSWTGGGTEAFF	TGCGCCAGCAGCTGGACAGGAGGCGGCACTGAAGCTTTCTTT
TRBV28	TRBJ2-2	.	.	CASLAGTLNTGELFF	TGTGCCAGCCTCGCAGGTACTTTGAACACCGGGGAGCTGTTTTTT
TRBV6-4	TRBJ1-2	few	TRBD1	CASSDSRSGGANYGYTF	TGTGCCAGCAGTGACTCCAGATCAGGGGGCGCTAACTATGGCTACACCTTC
TRBV7-7	TRBJ2-5	.	TRBD1	CASSPRDRVETQYF	TGTGCTAGCAGCCCAAGGGACAGGGTAGAGACCCAGTACTTC
TRBV5-4	TRBJ2-5	.	.	CASSPPPGAGETQYF	TGTGCCAGCAGCCCCCCCCCAGGGGCCGGCGAGACCCAGTACTTC
TRBV4-2	TRBJ2-3	.	TRBD1	CASSLDRGQTDTQYF	TGTGCCAGCAGCCTCGACAGGGGGCAGACAGATACGCAGTATTTT
TRBV10-3	TRBJ2-2	once	TRBD1	CAIKRGGQNTGELFF	TGTGCCATCAAGAGAGGGGGCCAGAACACCGGGGAGCTGTTTTTT